Listed here are 18 T cell receptor beta chains from one sample, sequenced in a study of CD8 T cells in ankylosing spondylitis. TCRdb analysed the 5' RACE reads with MiXCR anew, one entry per CDR3 protein. This sample has more than 300,000 distinct CDR3 sequences, with approximately 10% found just once. Sequences were obtained from blood, either unsorted or a sorted T cell fraction (not recorded which). Receptors were obtained from a female donor with ankylosing spondylitis or in good health (not recorded which).

Notes on this clonotype: This may arise from a read error, as a much more abundant clone is one base away. The genes are TRBV10-3 and TRBJ2-7; D may be TRBD1 (6 bases). CDR1 is ENHRY, CDR2 SYGVKD, per germline. Trimming stripped 2 bases from V and 1 base from J, with 12 bases between. This CDR3 spans 15 amino acids. This CDR3 reads CAISEEGQRSYEQYF. DNA for the CDR3: TGTGCCATCAGTGAGGAAGGACAGCGGTCCTACGAGCAGTACTTC.

J is TRBJ2-7 and V is TRBV5-1, with TRBD1 matching 8 bases. The CDR3 covers 12 residues. J gave up 7 bases and V 2 bases, and 2 bases lay outside the gene matches. Germline-derived CDR1 and CDR2 are SGHRS and YFSETQ. This CDR3 reads CASSLTGGEQYF. CDR3 bases: TGCGCCAGCAGCTTAACAGGGGGGGAGCAGTACTTC.

This clonotype was picked up a small number of times. The genes are TRBV28 and TRBJ1-4; TRBD1 agrees at 8 bases. Germline trimming cut 6 bases from V and 4 bases from J; bases unmatched to any gene: 7. CDR1 is MDHEN and CDR2 is SYDVKM in the germline V gene. The CDR3 loop spans 15 amino acids. The CDR3 nucleotides read TGTGCCAGCAGACCCCGGACAGGGAATAATGAAAAACTGTTTTTT. It encodes CASRPRTGNNEKLFF. Full variable domain (outside the CDR3, taken from reference TRBV28 and TRBJ1-4): DVKVTQSSRYLVKRTGEKVFLECVQDMDHENMFWYRQDPGLGLRLIYFSYDVKMKEKGDIPEGYSVSREKKERFSLILESASTNQTSMYLCASRPRTGNNEKLFFGSGTQLSVL.

This clonotype has just a few counts. The V gene is TRBV7-9, the J gene TRBJ2-1; no firm D call. The CDR3 extends over 13 amino acids. V was shortened by 1 base and J by 10 bases, with 11 bases between the two germline ends. Germline V gene data show CDR1 as SEHNR and CDR2 as FQNEAQ (reference sequence). The CDR3 nucleotides read TGTGCCAGCAGCTTAGGGGTCCGCCGGGAGCAGTTCTTC. It specifies CASSLGVRREQFF. The entire variable domain, with the rest obtained from reference TRBV7-9 and TRBJ2-1, is as follows: DTGVSQNPRHKITKRGQNVTFRCDPISEHNRLYWYRQTLGQGPEFLTYFQNEAQLEKSRLLSDRFSAERPKGSFSTLEIQRTEQGDSAMYLCASSLGVRREQFFGPGTRLTVL.

This clonotype came up many times. The CDR3 protein is CASSGEGRVIGDTQYF. Here the CDR3 DNA reads TGCGCCAGCAGTGGTGAGGGTCGTGTCATTGGAGATACGCAGTATTTT. The rearrangement uses TRBV5-1 and TRBJ2-3; a weak D match, TRBD2 (5 bases). The V end was cut by 5 bases, the J end by 5 bases, with 21 bases between. CDR1 SGHRS and CDR2 YFSETQ come from the germline V gene. CDR3 length: 16 amino acids.

This clonotype was counted ten times or more. The gene calls are TRBV28 and TRBJ2-1, with TRBD2 identical over 8 bases. Germline CDR1 and CDR2: MDHEN and SYDVKM. Losses at the gene ends were 7 bases for V and 3 bases for J; bases not matched to a gene: 5. The CDR3 length is 14 residues. The CDR3 DNA reads as TGTGCCAGCACTCCGGGGGGGCTCTACAATGAGCAGTTCTTC. It codes for CASTPGGLYNEQFF. Full variable domain (outside the CDR3, taken from reference TRBV28 and TRBJ2-1): DVKVTQSSRYLVKRTGEKVFLECVQDMDHENMFWYRQDPGLGLRLIYFSYDVKMKEKGDIPEGYSVSREKKERFSLILESASTNQTSMYLCASTPGGLYNEQFFGPGTRLTVL.

This clonotype was seen repeatedly, ten times or more. The chain carries TRBV27 and TRBJ2-3; TRBD2 matches at 8 bases. CDR3 length: 13 amino acids. With 5 bases clipped from V and 5 bases from J, the junction kept 3 bases outside the gene matches. CDR1 is MNHEY and CDR2 is SMNVEV in the germline V gene (reference sequence). The CDR3 spells CASSAGGGDTQYF. Here the CDR3 DNA reads TGTGCCAGCAGTGCGGGAGGAGGAGATACGCAGTATTTT.

This sequence joins TRBV7-2 and TRBJ2-7; TRBD2 agrees at 10 bases. This CDR3 has 15 amino acids. Looked up from germline, CDR1 is SGHTA and CDR2 is FQGNSA. Trimming cost V 8 bases and J 0 bases; bases outside gene matches: 7. The CDR3 spells CASQSWTSGSYEQYF. As DNA, the CDR3 is TGTGCCAGCCAATCCTGGACTAGCGGCTCCTACGAGCAGTACTTC.

This clonotype was seen only a few times. The chain combines TRBV7-9 with TRBJ2-7; 9 bases fit TRBD1. Germline-derived CDR1 and CDR2 are SEHNR and FQNEAQ (reference sequence). V shed 3 bases, J shed 5 bases, and the junction held 5 bases outside the gene matches. The CDR3 is 14 residues long. The CDR3 coding sequence is TGTGCCAGCAGCTTCCGGACAGGGGATCACGAGCAGTACTTC. Amino acids: CASSFRTGDHEQYF.

This clonotype has at least ten counts. CDR3 coding DNA: TGTGCCAGCAGCTTAGCGAGCACAGACATCCTATACAATGAGCAGTTCTTC. Its translation: CASSLASTDILYNEQFF. The chain recombines TRBV7-6 with TRBJ2-1; D is undetermined. V gave up 0 bases and J gave up 4 bases, with 16 bases separating them. This CDR3 is built from 17 residues. In germline, CDR1 is SGHVS, CDR2 FNYEAQ.

There are many counts of this clonotype. This sequence joins TRBV6-6 and TRBJ2-2; D is unclear. The V gene's germline CDR1 is MNHNY and CDR2 SVGAGI (reference sequence). The V end lost 3 bases, the J end lost 6 bases, and 8 bases lay between the germline ends. CDR3 length: 13 residues. The CDR3 protein is CASSYSLAGELFF. DNA for the CDR3: TGTGCCAGCAGTTATTCCTTGGCCGGGGAGCTGTTTTTT.

This clonotype was detected a few times. The chain joins TRBV12-3 or TRBV12-4 to TRBJ1-1; D not certain. The CDR3 is made up of 15 amino acids. The V end lost 6 bases, the J end lost 1 base, and 15 bases lay between the germline ends. The CDR3, as DNA: TGTGCCAGCAGCCTTATGGGCTCCGGGAACACTGAAGCTTTCTTT. Its protein product is CASSLMGSGNTEAFF.

This clonotype was detected ten times or more. The V and J genes are TRBV5-1 and TRBJ2-5; no clear D. CDR3 length equals 14 residues. The V end was cut by 4 bases, the J end by 7 bases, with 17 bases between. From germline, CDR1 is SGHRS and CDR2 YFSETQ. This CDR3 reads CASSPNTDSGTQYF. The CDR3 nucleotides are TGCGCCAGCAGCCCTAATACCGACTCGGGGACCCAGTACTTC.

The gene calls are TRBV5-1 and TRBJ2-5; D uncertain. V was shortened by 5 bases and J by 1 base, with 12 bases between the two germline ends. Germline V gene data show CDR1 as SGHRS and CDR2 as YFSETQ. This CDR3 has 14 residues. CDR3 nucleotides: TGCGCCAGCAGTTACGGACGAAGCCAAGAGACCCAGTACTTC. Protein sequence: CASSYGRSQETQYF.

This clonotype has at least ten counts. The chain couples TRBV10-3 to TRBJ2-3; TRBD1 is a possible D gene (6 bases). This CDR3 is built from 13 residues. V was shortened by 9 bases and J by 4 bases, with 14 bases between the two germline ends. Germline-derived CDR1 and CDR2 are ENHRY and SYGVKD. The CDR3 nucleotides read TGTGCCATTTCCGACAGGAGGTCAGATACGCAGTATTTT. It encodes CAISDRRSDTQYF.

For this clonotype: A much larger clone sits a single nucleotide away, making a read error possible. V is TRBV4-1 and J is TRBJ2-1, with unresolved D. Germline V gene sequence: CDR1 MGHRA, CDR2 YSYEKL. The CDR3 covers 13 residues. Here the CDR3 reads CASSRNSNNEQSF. As DNA, the CDR3 is TGCGCCAGCAGCCGGAACAGCAACAATGAGCAGTCCTTC.

The table lists this clonotype with a few counts. V and J are TRBV5-1 and TRBJ2-1, with 10 bases lining up with TRBD2. The V segment lost 1 base and the J segment 6 bases; nucleotides outside the gene matches: 10. The CDR3 is 17 amino acids. Germline V gene lookup returns CDR1 SGHRS and CDR2 YFSETQ. The CDR3 DNA reads TGCGCCAGCAGCTTGCCCCTTGGAAGCGGGAGGGGCAATGAGCAGTTCTTC. Protein product: CASSLPLGSGRGNEQFF.

This clonotype was seen repeatedly, ten times or more. The V and J genes are TRBV20-1 and TRBJ1-5; maybe TRBD1 (5 bases). Germline lookup yields CDR1 DFQATT and CDR2 SNEGSKA (reference sequence). The CDR3 runs 14 residues. Trimming stripped 1 base from V and 0 bases from J, with 7 bases between. This CDR3 reads CSARGGGSNQPQHF. Here the CDR3 DNA reads TGCAGTGCTAGAGGGGGGGGTAGCAATCAGCCCCAGCATTTT.